The source of this T cell receptor (beta chain) is a study of T cell clusters in autoimmune cytopenias. Multiplex touch-down PCR amplified TRB using TRB-A and TRB-B pools in one tube. TCRdb re-called the multiplex PCR reads, yielding one record per CDR3 amino acid sequence without DNA. The sample includes 4,000 to 5,000 distinct CDR3 sequences. The germline V gene has CDR1 DFQATT and CDR2 SNEGSKA (reference sequence). This CDR3 contains 12 residues. TRB amplification used 250 ng of peripheral blood genomic DNA. The data were also submitted as part of a second study, on T cell repertoires in aging, cancer and after chemotherapy.

Sequencing was carried out using peripheral blood. The TCR was taken from a human donor with chronic lymphocytic leukemia. The donor label of this sample is uncertain. The rearrangement uses TRBV20-1 and TRBJ2-7. This CDR3 reads CSVSSEFNEQYF.